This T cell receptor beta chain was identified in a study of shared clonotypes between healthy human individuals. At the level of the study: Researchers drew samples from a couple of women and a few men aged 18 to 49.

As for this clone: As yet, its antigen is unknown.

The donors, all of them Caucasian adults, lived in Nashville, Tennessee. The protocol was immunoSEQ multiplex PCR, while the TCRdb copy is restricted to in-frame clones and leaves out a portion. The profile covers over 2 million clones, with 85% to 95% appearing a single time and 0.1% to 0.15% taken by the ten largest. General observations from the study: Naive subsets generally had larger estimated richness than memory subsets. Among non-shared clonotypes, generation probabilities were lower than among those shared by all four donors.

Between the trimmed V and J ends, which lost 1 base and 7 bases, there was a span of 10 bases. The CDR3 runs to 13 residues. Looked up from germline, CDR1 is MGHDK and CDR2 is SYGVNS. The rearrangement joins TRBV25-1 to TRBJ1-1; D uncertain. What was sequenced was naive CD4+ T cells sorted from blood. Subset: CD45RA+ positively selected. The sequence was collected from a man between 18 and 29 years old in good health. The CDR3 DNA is TGTGCCAGCAGTGAATGGTCAGGAGGTGAAGCTTTCTTT. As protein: CASSEWSGGEAFF.